This T cell receptor beta chain was recovered during a study of T cell changes during pregnancy in multiple sclerosis. Generated by immunoSEQ multiplex PCR, the TCRdb table keeps only in-frame clones and is missing some. Here the sample spans around 56,000 clones, about 88% being singletons. CDR1 is GTSNPN, CDR2 SVGIG, per germline (reference sequence). J was trimmed by 5 bases and V by 2 bases; bases with no gene match: 9. The CDR3 totals 16 residues. The chain couples TRBV30 to TRBJ2-6, with TRBD1 matching over 7 bases. The specimen comprised CD4+ T cells from peripheral blood mononuclear cells, sampled in the third trimester of pregnancy. The clonotype originates from a female donor with multiple sclerosis, enrolled in a pregnancy study. CDR3 in amino acids: CAWSREGAVWANVLTF. The CDR3 DNA sequence: TGTGCCTGGAGTCGAGAGGGGGCCGTCTGGGCCAACGTCCTGACTTTC.